Reported below is one T cell receptor beta chain. Its target is not known. This entry is derived from a study of CD8 T cells in Susac syndrome. Study-level results: As acknowledged by the study, its TCR sequencing and HLA analysis included a relatively small number of individuals.

CDR1 is SGHRS and CDR2 is YFSETQ in the germline V gene. V lost 6 bases to trimming and J lost 0 bases, with 11 bases between them. CDR3 length: 14 residues. The RNA, about 0.5 to 1 ug, was put through reverse transcription using random hexamers. Amplification of TCR beta CDR3 by immunoSEQ multiplex PCR spanned 54 Vbeta and 13 Jbeta. In TCRdb, the immunoSEQ multiplex PCR reads were re-called with MiXCR into one record per CDR3 protein. In the table there are some 150,000 distinct CDR3 sequences, approximately 94% of which are singletons. The receptor's source is a human donor in good health. The sample consisted of CD4+ T cells from PBMCs. The rearrangement joins TRBV5-1 to TRBJ2-3, with D possibly TRBD1 on 5 matching bases. CDR3 sequence: CASTATASTDTQYF. In nucleotides, the CDR3 is TGCGCCAGCACCGCGACAGCTAGCACAGATACGCAGTATTTT.